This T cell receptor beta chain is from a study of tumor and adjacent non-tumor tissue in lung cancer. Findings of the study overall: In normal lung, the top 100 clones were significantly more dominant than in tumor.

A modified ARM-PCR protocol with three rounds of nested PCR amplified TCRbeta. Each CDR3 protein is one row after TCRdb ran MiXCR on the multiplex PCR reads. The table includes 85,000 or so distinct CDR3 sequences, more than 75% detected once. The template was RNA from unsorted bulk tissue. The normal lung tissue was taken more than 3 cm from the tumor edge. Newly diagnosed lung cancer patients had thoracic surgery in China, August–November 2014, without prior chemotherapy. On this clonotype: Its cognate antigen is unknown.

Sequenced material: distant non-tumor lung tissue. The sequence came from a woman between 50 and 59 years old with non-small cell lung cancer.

CDR3 DNA: TGCGCCAGCAGCCTAGGGACAGGGAGCGCAGATACGCAGTATTTT. Translated: CASSLGTGSADTQYF. The chain uses TRBV5-1 and TRBJ2-3, with 9 bases identical to TRBD1. The germline gives CDR1 SGHRS, CDR2 YFSETQ. The CDR3 is 15 amino acids. With V trimmed by 4 bases and J by 4 bases, 7 bases remained unmatched. The full variable domain, completed using reference TRBV5-1 and TRBJ2-3, is KAGVTQTPRYLIKTRGQQVTLSCSPISGHRSVSWYQQTPGQGLQFLFEYFSETQRNKGNFPGRFSGRQFSNSRSEMNVSTLELGDSALYLCASSLGTGSADTQYFGPGTRLTVL.